A selection of T cell receptor beta chains follows, all from one sample in a study of blood T cell repertoires in COVID-19. Here immunoSEQ multiplex PCR was the method, and the copy in TCRdb shows in-frame clones only, minus some. Seen here are under 200,000 clones, 80% to 90% observed once, and the top ten hold over 5%. The sample comprised peripheral blood. Receptors were obtained from a woman in her fifties or sixties with COVID-19, enrolled during active disease. Both conserved end residues are part of each CDR3. D genes are given only for firm matches. The listing skips clone size in some rows; elsewhere it reads once, few, many or a size class.

d_gene,abundance,v_gene,j_gene,CDR3nt,CDR3aa
-,-,TRBV6-5,TRBJ2-5,TGTGCCAGCAGTCCCCGACAGACTCAAGAGACCCAGTACTTC,CASSPRQTQETQYF
TRBD1,few,TRBV5-1,TRBJ1-4,TGCGCCAGCAGCCCGCAGGGGGCTATTAATGAAAAACTGTTTTTT,CASSPQGAINEKLFF
TRBD1,-,TRBV5-1,TRBJ1-1,TGCGCCAGCAGCCGGGGGGGACAGGGAAATACTGAAGCTTTCTTT,CASSRGGQGNTEAFF
TRBD2,-,TRBV3-1/TRBV3-2,TRBJ2-1,TGTGCCAGCAGCCAAGATATGACTAGCGGCAATGAGCAGTTCTTC,CASSQDMTSGNEQFF
-,few,TRBV6-2/TRBV6-3,TRBJ2-7,TGTGCCAGCAGTTACTCGGGCTATGGCGTCGCGCAGTACTTC,CASSYSGYGVAQYF
TRBD1,-,TRBV30,TRBJ2-5,TGTGCCTGGACCCAAGACAGGGGCCCCCAAGAGACCCAGTACTTC,CAWTQDRGPQETQYF
TRBD1,-,TRBV10-3,TRBJ1-2,TGTGCCATCAGTGCTGAGTCGGGACAGGGGGGAAGAGGCTACACCTTC,CAISAESGQGGRGYTF
-,-,TRBV3-1/TRBV3-2,TRBJ1-1,TGTGCCAGCAGCCAATTTGATCGGCGGATCAACACTGAAGCTTTCTTT,CASSQFDRRINTEAFF
TRBD2,-,TRBV9,TRBJ2-3,TGTGCCAGCAGCGTAGAGGCCGGGGGGGCCGTTGTGGGCGATACGCAGTATTTT,CASSVEAGGAVVGDTQYF
TRBD1,-,TRBV7-6,TRBJ2-1,TGTGCCAGCAGCTTAATACAGGGGGCATCCTACAATGAGCAGTTCTTC,CASSLIQGASYNEQFF
-,-,TRBV19,TRBJ1-2,TGTGCCAGTAGTCCACAGGGCTACTATGGCTACACCTTC,CASSPQGYYGYTF
TRBD1,-,TRBV2,TRBJ1-5,TGTGCCAGCAGTCCCGGGACAGGGATCGGTCAGCCCCAGCATTTT,CASSPGTGIGQPQHF
TRBD1,-,TRBV6-2/TRBV6-3,TRBJ1-1,TGTGCCAGCAGTCAGGGGGCTTTGAACACTGAAGCTTTCTTT,CASSQGALNTEAFF
-,-,TRBV7-8,TRBJ1-1,TGTGCCAGCAGCTTCAGGGGTGGTGGGACTGAAGCTTTCTTT,CASSFRGGGTEAFF
-,-,TRBV19,TRBJ1-2,TGTGCCAGTAGTTTCGGGACATCGGTTTACTATGGCTACACCTTC,CASSFGTSVYYGYTF
TRBD1,-,TRBV3-1/TRBV3-2,TRBJ2-7,TGTGCCAGCAGCAACGGACAGGGAGAGTACTTC,CASSNGQGEYF
-,-,TRBV4-2,TRBJ1-1,TGTGCCAGCAGCCCTGGGGGAGGGCTCGGCACTGAAGCTTTCTTT,CASSPGGGLGTEAFF
-,-,TRBV19,TRBJ1-5,TGTGCCAGTAGACAGGGTGGGAGAGATCAGCCCCAGCATTTT,CASRQGGRDQPQHF
-,-,TRBV28,TRBJ2-7,TGTGCCAGCAGTTCCCCCCTCAGCTCCTACGAGCAGTACTTC,CASSSPLSSYEQYF
-,-,TRBV2,TRBJ1-4,TGTGCCAGCAGTATCAGGGGCCGAGAGACAACTAATGAAAAACTGTTTTTT,CASSIRGRETTNEKLFF
TRBD2,-,TRBV3-1/TRBV3-2,TRBJ2-7,TGTGCCAGCAGTTCCCCTAGCGGGGGGCGGTACGAGCAGTACTTC,CASSSPSGGRYEQYF
TRBD2,-,TRBV30,TRBJ2-3,TGTGCCTGGAGTGTGTCGCGGGGGGGCAATACGCAGTATTTT,CAWSVSRGGNTQYF
-,-,TRBV5-4,TRBJ2-1,TGTGCCAGCAGCTTGTATGCGGCAAATGAGCAGTTCTTC,CASSLYAANEQFF
-,-,TRBV28,TRBJ2-3,TGTGCCAGCAGCCCACCATGGGGCTGGGTTAGCACAGATACGCAGTATTTT,CASSPPWGWVSTDTQYF
-,-,TRBV5-8,TRBJ2-1,TGTGCCAGCAGCTTCGACAGGTACAATGAGCAGTTCTTC,CASSFDRYNEQFF
-,-,TRBV7-9,TRBJ1-1,TGTGCCAGCAGCTTCGTATACACTGAAGCTTTCTTT,CASSFVYTEAFF
-,-,TRBV4-2,TRBJ2-7,TGTGCCAGCAGCCAAGAATTGCAGGACACCTACGAGCAGTACTTC,CASSQELQDTYEQYF
-,-,TRBV6-5,TRBJ1-1,TGTGCCAGCAGTTACTCTTGGGGCCCCACTGAAGCTTTCTTT,CASSYSWGPTEAFF
-,-,TRBV11-2,TRBJ2-6,TGTGCCAGCAGCTTATTCCCGGCGGGGTCTGGGGCCAACGTCCTGACTTTC,CASSLFPAGSGANVLTF
-,-,TRBV6-5,TRBJ1-1,TGTGCCAGCAGTTATGTGGTCGGGGGTACTGAAGCTTTCTTT,CASSYVVGGTEAFF
TRBD1,few,TRBV27,TRBJ2-7,TGTGCCAGCGCAAAGGGACAGGGGAGAAGGGACTACGAGCAGTACTTC,CASAKGQGRRDYEQYF
TRBD1,-,TRBV6-5,TRBJ1-1,TGTGCCAGCAGACAGGGGTCCTACACTGAAGCTTTCTTT,CASRQGSYTEAFF
-,-,TRBV24-1,TRBJ1-4,TGTGCCACCAGTGATTTGCCTCTGCAGGCTGAAAAACTGTTTTTT,CATSDLPLQAEKLFF
TRBD1,-,TRBV6-5,TRBJ1-4,TGTGCCAGCAGTCCTCAGGGGGGAATAGGGGAAAAACTGTTTTTT,CASSPQGGIGEKLFF
-,-,TRBV6-5,TRBJ1-1,TGTGCCAGCAGGGGACTCCCCGGGTGGGCTTTCTTT,CASRGLPGWAFF